Listed below are T cell receptor beta chains from one sample, sequenced in a study of blood T cell repertoires in COVID-19. The table came from immunoSEQ multiplex PCR; TCRdb's copy has only in-frame clones and leaves some out. The top ten hold approximately 4.2% of the sample, which has 100,000 to 150,000 clones, about nine tenths seen once. Sequencing used peripheral blood. The receptors were sampled from a man aged 35-49 years with acute or convalescent COVID-19. CDR3s include the opening cysteine and the closing phenylalanine or tryptophan. A D gene is named only where the DNA matches it firmly. Size is omitted from some rows. Given values are once, few, many or a class for expanded clones.

once	-	TRBJ2-1	TRBV6-5	CATTPGHLYNEQFF	TGTGCCACCACCCCGGGACACCTCTACAATGAGCAGTTCTTC
-	-	TRBJ2-1	TRBV6-5	CASSLRQAHNEQFF	TGTGCCAGCAGTTTACGACAGGCCCACAATGAGCAGTTCTTC
-	-	TRBJ1-6	TRBV13	CASSFAGPSYNSPLHF	TGTGCCAGCAGCTTCGCGGGTCCCTCCTATAATTCACCCCTCCACTTT
-	-	TRBJ1-5	TRBV5-6	CASSFGAGDQPQHF	TGTGCCAGCAGCTTCGGAGCAGGGGATCAGCCCCAGCATTTT
-	TRBD2	TRBJ2-3	TRBV7-9	CASSPTSGGRDTQYF	TGTGCCAGCAGCCCTACTAGCGGGGGGCGTGATACGCAGTATTTT
-	TRBD1	TRBJ1-3	TRBV19	CASSIPAGGANTIYF	TGTGCCAGTAGTATTCCCGCAGGGGGCGCGAACACCATATATTTT
-	-	TRBJ2-7	TRBV5-1	CASREGYDEQYF	TGCGCCAGCAGAGAGGGTTATGACGAGCAGTACTTC
-	TRBD2	TRBJ2-1	TRBV14	CASSPGLAVISSYNEQFF	TGTGCCAGCAGCCCGGGTCTAGCGGTAATTAGCTCCTACAATGAGCAGTTCTTC
-	TRBD1	TRBJ1-5	TRBV24-1	CATSGSDRFFPPQHF	TGTGCCACCAGTGGATCGGACAGGTTTTTTCCGCCCCAGCATTTT
-	-	TRBJ2-1	TRBV3-1/TRBV3-2	CASSQGTVSRNEQFF	TGTGCCAGCAGCCAAGGGACTGTGTCGCGCAATGAGCAGTTCTTC
-	TRBD1	TRBJ1-1	TRBV6-4	CASSDPTGTGDTFEAFF	TGTGCCAGCAGTGACCCGACCGGGACAGGGGATACTTTTGAAGCTTTCTTT
-	-	TRBJ1-2	TRBV18	CASSKGSGEGYTF	TGTGCCAGCTCCAAAGGGTCGGGGGAAGGCTACACCTTC
-	-	TRBJ1-5	TRBV9	CASSPMADSNQPQHF	TGTGCCAGCAGCCCCATGGCAGATAGCAATCAGCCCCAGCATTTT
-	TRBD1	TRBJ1-1	TRBV27	CASSLSRGQGTEAFF	TGTGCCAGCAGTTTATCGAGGGGACAGGGGACTGAAGCTTTCTTT
-	-	TRBJ2-1	TRBV3-1/TRBV3-2	CASSQGRGSEQFF	TGTGCCAGCAGCCAAGGGAGGGGAAGCGAGCAGTTCTTC
-	TRBD2	TRBJ2-1	TRBV6-5	CASSPRRGAYNEQFF	TGTGCCAGCAGTCCAAGGCGGGGGGCTTACAATGAGCAGTTCTTC
-	TRBD1	TRBJ1-5	TRBV7-8	CASSLDRGNNQPQHF	TGTGCCAGCAGCTTAGACAGGGGGAACAATCAGCCCCAGCATTTT
once	TRBD1	TRBJ2-7	TRBV7-2	CASSLTGNSYEQYF	TGTGCCAGCAGCTTGACAGGGAACTCCTACGAGCAGTACTTC
few	-	TRBJ2-7	TRBV7-9	CASSPAGQDYEQYF	TGTGCCAGCAGCCCCGCGGGTCAGGACTACGAGCAGTACTTC
-	TRBD2	TRBJ2-1	TRBV3-1/TRBV3-2	CASSQDWGSSGGLGEQFF	TGTGCCAGCAGCCAAGATTGGGGTAGTAGCGGGGGGTTAGGTGAGCAGTTCTTC
-	-	TRBJ2-7	TRBV9	CASNRRGKAYEQYF	TGTGCCAGCAACCGAAGGGGCAAAGCCTACGAGCAGTACTTC